This T cell receptor (beta chain) emerged from a study of blood T cell repertoires in COVID-19. Study summary: The origin of the acute and convalescent COVID-19 samples was the United States, Italy and Spain.

Original analysis: Reference gene primer amplification gave nucleated cell count estimates. Sequencing used immunoSEQ multiplex PCR; TCRdb keeps in-frame clones, though not all of them. That table is the source of V, J and clone size, and D and trimming were worked out from the DNA. The sample yields fewer than 350,000 clones, approximately 91% seen once. All enrollees were about 18 to 95 years old and from 24 US areas. CDR3 size: 17 residues. Germline V gene sequence: CDR1 KGHDR, CDR2 SFDVKD. After removal of 4 bases from V and 4 bases from J, the junction contained 8 bases not matched to a gene. Sequenced input: PBMCs or T cells enriched from blood (not recorded which). The receptor's source is a woman aged 40 to 50 with acute COVID-19. This rearrangement joins TRBV24-1 to TRBJ2-7; 14 nucleotides agree with TRBD2. CDR3 protein: CATSDRPGTSGRYEQYF. The CDR3 DNA follows: TGTGCCACCAGTGACCGTCCCGGGACTAGCGGGAGATACGAGCAGTACTTC.